These T cell receptor beta chains were read from a single sample in a study of OX40 agonist ivuxolimab in advanced cancers. The repertoire was sequenced with immunoSEQ multiplex PCR; TCRdb's copy has only in-frame clones and lacks some. The sample carries 30,000 to 40,000 clones, roughly 91% recorded once. This specimen consisted of CD4+ or CD8+ T cells sorted from blood, obtained in a trial of the OX40 agonist ivuxolimab. The receptors come from an adult with an advanced solid tumor such as melanoma, head and neck, liver or kidney cancer. CDR3s include the opening cysteine and the closing phenylalanine or tryptophan. The D gene is left open where the match is weak. Size is omitted from some rows. Given values are once, few, many or a class for expanded clones.

abundance	d_gene	v_gene	j_gene	CDR3aa	CDR3nt
few	NA	TRBV27	TRBJ1-1	CASSLSVGVGGGEAFF	TGTGCCAGCAGTTTATCGGTCGGGGTCGGGGGAGGTGAAGCTTTCTTT
NA	NA	TRBV28	TRBJ1-5	CASSLGNRQPQHF	TGTGCCAGCAGTTTGGGGAATCGTCAGCCCCAGCATTTT
NA	NA	TRBV6-5	TRBJ1-3	CASKAGGPSGNTIYF	TGTGCCAGCAAGGCCGGGGGCCCCTCTGGAAACACCATATATTTT
NA	NA	TRBV7-3	TRBJ2-3	CASSLRGDPIGTDTQYF	TGTGCCAGCAGCTTACGCGGGGACCCGATAGGCACAGATACGCAGTATTTT
NA	TRBD1	TRBV5-1	TRBJ2-7	CASSWGQTNYEQYF	TGCGCCAGCAGCTGGGGACAGACGAACTACGAGCAGTACTTC
NA	NA	TRBV5-4	TRBJ1-3	CASSSVGGGSGNTIYF	TGTGCCAGCAGCTCGGTGGGTGGGGGCTCTGGAAACACCATATATTTT
NA	NA	TRBV6-6	TRBJ1-2	CASSVNINEDGYTF	TGTGCCAGCAGTGTTAATATTAATGAGGATGGCTACACCTTC
NA	TRBD1	TRBV9	TRBJ1-3	CASSAGQYGNTIYF	TGTGCCAGCAGCGCGGGACAGTATGGAAACACCATATATTTT
NA	NA	TRBV29-1	TRBJ2-1	CSVGGRGSSYNEQFF	TGCAGCGTTGGGGGGCGGGGGAGCTCCTACAATGAGCAGTTCTTC
NA	TRBD1	TRBV6-1	TRBJ1-1	CASSADRADTEAFF	TGTGCCAGCAGTGCGGACAGGGCCGACACTGAAGCTTTCTTT
NA	NA	TRBV11-2	TRBJ1-2	CASSFRRRTDGYTF	TGTGCCAGCAGCTTCCGTCGACGCACAGATGGCTACACCTTC
once	NA	TRBV6-5	TRBJ2-1	CASRAVGAGEQFF	TGTGCCAGCAGGGCCGTAGGGGCCGGTGAGCAGTTCTTC
NA	TRBD1	TRBV5-6	TRBJ2-3	CASTPGQNTDTQYF	TGTGCCAGCACTCCGGGACAGAACACAGATACGCAGTATTTT
NA	TRBD2	TRBV29-1	TRBJ2-2	CSAGTSGVGELFF	TGCAGCGCTGGGACTAGCGGGGTCGGGGAGCTGTTTTTT
NA	NA	TRBV5-5	TRBJ1-1	CASSLRGVNTEAFF	TGTGCCAGCAGCTTAAGAGGGGTGAACACTGAAGCTTTCTTT
once	NA	TRBV6-1	TRBJ2-5	CASGPGGGWETQYF	TGTGCCAGCGGACCCGGAGGGGGTTGGGAGACCCAGTACTTC
NA	NA	TRBV4-3	TRBJ1-2	CASSQGLYFRDRQSDGYTF	TGCGCCAGCAGCCAAGGGTTATATTTCAGGGACCGCCAATCCGATGGCTACACCTTC
NA	NA	TRBV18	TRBJ2-5	CASSRGSDQETQYF	TGTGCCAGCTCACGGGGGTCCGATCAAGAGACCCAGTACTTC
NA	NA	TRBV7-3	TRBJ1-1	CASSRSVNTEAFF	TGTGCCAGCAGCCGTTCGGTGAACACTGAAGCTTTCTTT